A single T cell receptor beta chain is shown here with its context. The same CDR3 also results from other DNA sequences found in this sample. This record comes from a study of blood T cell repertoires in COVID-19. Study-wide context: Both acute and convalescent COVID-19 samples were obtained from the United States, Italy and Spain. T cells, B-cell-depleted T cells, or PBMCs supplied cDNA or gDNA.

Source study methods: Counts of nucleated cells, estimated from reference gene primer amplification, were obtained. TCRdb keeps only in-frame clones here, not all; method: immunoSEQ multiplex PCR. That table is the source of V, J and clone size, and D and trimming were worked out from the DNA. The sample lists approximately 110,000 clones; about 83% were seen once. Germline values: CDR1 SEHNR, CDR2 FQNEAQ (reference sequence). The CDR3 sequence is 15 residues long. Germline trimming cut 0 bases from V and 3 bases from J; bases unmatched to any gene: 1. The receptor was isolated from a human donor in a cohort sampled during active COVID-19. Material: peripheral blood. This chain connects TRBV7-9 to TRBJ2-1; 8 bases map to TRBD2. The CDR3 DNA is TGTGCCAGCAGCTTAGCCGCGGGGGGCTACAATGAGCAGTTCTTC. Translating gives CASSLAAGGYNEQFF. The variable domain in full, completed from reference TRBV7-9 and TRBJ2-1, reads DTGVSQNPRHKITKRGQNVTFRCDPISEHNRLYWYRQTLGQGPEFLTYFQNEAQLEKSRLLSDRFSAERPKGSFSTLEIQRTEQGDSAMYLCASSLAAGGYNEQFFGPGTRLTVL.